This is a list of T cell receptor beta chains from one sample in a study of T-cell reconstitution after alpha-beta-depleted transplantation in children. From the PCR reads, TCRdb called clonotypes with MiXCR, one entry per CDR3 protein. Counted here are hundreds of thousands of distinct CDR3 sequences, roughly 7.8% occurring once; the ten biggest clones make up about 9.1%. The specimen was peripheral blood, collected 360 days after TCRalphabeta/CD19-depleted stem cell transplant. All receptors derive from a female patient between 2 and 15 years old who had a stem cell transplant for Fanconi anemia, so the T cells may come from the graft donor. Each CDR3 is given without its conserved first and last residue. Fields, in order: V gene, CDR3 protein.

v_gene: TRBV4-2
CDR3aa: ASSPNGGVPSSYNEQF

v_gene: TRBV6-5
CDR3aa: ASSYSRGTEQY

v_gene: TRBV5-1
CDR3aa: ASSLVGQAWETQY

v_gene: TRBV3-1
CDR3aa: ASSHRQGGNQPQH

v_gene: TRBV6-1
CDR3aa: ASTAWVWGSNTGELF

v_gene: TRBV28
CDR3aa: ASSLRVREWSYNEQF

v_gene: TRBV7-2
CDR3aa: ASSHWDYNEQF

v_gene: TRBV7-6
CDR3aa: ASSLDQGKISYEQY

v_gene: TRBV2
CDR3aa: APGLAARFRSYEQY

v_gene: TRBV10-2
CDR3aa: ASSEGVNTGELF

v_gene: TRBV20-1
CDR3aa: SVEGETQY

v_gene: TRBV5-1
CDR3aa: ASSPQNDRGRSSTDTQY

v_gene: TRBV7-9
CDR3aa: ASSPKGGANQPQH

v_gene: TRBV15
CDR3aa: ATRPSDTYGYT

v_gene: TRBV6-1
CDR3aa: ASTTIRGNTIY

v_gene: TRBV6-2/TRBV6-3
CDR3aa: ASSYKGQPNEKLF

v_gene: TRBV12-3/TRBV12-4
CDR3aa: ASSSTGAGANVLT

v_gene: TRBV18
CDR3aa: ASSPVAGLQDTQY

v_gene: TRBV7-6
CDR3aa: ASSLVGPETSGARDEQF

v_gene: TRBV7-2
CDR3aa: ASSPWTARETQY

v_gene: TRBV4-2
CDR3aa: ASSQDPMGSGSTDTQY

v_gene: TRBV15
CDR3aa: ATSRDPDGDEKLF

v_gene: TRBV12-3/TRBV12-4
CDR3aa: ASSPQTGAPNQPQH

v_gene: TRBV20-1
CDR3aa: SASVLAGGGAYEQY

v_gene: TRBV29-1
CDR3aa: SVEEGGDYGYT

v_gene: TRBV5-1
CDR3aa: ASSSPAGTAVLQETQY

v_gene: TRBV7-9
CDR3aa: ASSPFLGAEETQY

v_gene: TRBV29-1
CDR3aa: SVGPGAGGNTIY

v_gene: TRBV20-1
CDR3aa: SARDPGRGEKLF

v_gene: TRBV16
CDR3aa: ASSQGRGDEQY

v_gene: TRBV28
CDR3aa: ASSVITGFYNEQF

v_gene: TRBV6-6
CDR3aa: ASNLGVTGELF

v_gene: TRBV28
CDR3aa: ASSFSPLLAGGLSSYNEQF

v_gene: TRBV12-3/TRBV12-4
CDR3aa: ASSFVSFREAHGYT

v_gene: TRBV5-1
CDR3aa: ASSLAGTGSNEQF

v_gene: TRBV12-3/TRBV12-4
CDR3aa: ASSPGTNYNEQF